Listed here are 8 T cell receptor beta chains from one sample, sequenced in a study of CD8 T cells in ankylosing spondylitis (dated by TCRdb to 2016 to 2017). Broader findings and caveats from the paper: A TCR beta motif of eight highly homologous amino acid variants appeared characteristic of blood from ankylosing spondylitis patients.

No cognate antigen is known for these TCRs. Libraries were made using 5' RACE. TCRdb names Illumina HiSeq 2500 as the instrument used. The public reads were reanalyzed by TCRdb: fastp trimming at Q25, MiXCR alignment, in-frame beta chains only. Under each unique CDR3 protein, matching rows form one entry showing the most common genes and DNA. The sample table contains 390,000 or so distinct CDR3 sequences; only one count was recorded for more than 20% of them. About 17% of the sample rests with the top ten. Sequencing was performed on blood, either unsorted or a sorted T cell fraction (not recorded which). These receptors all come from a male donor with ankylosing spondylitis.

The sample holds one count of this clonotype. The CDR3 DNA follows: TGTGCCAGCAGTTACTTCAGGGGACGGAACACAGATACGCAGTATTTT. Translated: CASSYFRGRNTDTQYF. This sequence joins TRBV6-5 and TRBJ2-3, with D perhaps matching TRBD1 (6 bases). Germline assignment: CDR1 MNHEY and CDR2 SVGAGI. The CDR3 extends over 16 amino acids. Trimming took 1 base from V and 2 from J, leaving 13 bases between them.

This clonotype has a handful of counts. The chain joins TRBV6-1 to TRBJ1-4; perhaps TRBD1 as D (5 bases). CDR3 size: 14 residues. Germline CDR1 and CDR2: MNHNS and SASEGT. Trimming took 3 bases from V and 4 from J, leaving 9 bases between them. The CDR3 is CASSDTGLNEKLFF. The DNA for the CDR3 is TGTGCCAGCAGTGATACAGGCCTTAATGAAAAACTGTTTTTT.

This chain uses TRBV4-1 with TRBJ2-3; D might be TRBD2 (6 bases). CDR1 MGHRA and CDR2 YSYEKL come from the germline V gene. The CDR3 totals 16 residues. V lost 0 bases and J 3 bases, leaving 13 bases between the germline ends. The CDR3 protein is CASSQDTFAGTDTQYF. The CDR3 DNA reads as TGCGCCAGCAGCCAAGATACTTTTGCGGGAACAGATACGCAGTATTTT.

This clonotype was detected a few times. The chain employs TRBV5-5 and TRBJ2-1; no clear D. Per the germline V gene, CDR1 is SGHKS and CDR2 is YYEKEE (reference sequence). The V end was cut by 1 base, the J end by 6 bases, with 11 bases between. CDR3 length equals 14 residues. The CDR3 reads CASSLSWLVNEQFF. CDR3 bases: TGTGCCAGCAGCTTGAGTTGGCTAGTCAATGAGCAGTTCTTC.

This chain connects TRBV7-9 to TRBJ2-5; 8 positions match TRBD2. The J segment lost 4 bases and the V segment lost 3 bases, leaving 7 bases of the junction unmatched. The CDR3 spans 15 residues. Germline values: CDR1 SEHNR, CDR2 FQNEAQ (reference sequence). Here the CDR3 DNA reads TGTGCCAGCAGCTTGATCTGGACTAGCCTAGAGACCCAGTACTTC. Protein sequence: CASSLIWTSLETQYF.

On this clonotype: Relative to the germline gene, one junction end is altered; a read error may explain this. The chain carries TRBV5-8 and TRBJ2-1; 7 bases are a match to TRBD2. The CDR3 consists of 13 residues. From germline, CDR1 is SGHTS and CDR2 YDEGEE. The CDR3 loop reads CASRLGLLDEQFF. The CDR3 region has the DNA TGTGCCAGCAGGTTGGGACTATTAGATGAGCAGTTCTTC.

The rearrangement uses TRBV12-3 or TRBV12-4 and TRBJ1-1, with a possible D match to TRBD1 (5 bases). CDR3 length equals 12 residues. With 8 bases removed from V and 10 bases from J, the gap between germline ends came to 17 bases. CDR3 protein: CASPGRQNGAFF. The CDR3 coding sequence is TGTGCCAGCCCGGGACGACAAAACGGAGCTTTCTTT.

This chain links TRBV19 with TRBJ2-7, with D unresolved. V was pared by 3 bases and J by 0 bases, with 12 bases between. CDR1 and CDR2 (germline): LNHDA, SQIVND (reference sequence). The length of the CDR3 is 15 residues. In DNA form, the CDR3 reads TGTGCCAGTAGTATTGTGGGCGGCTTCTCCTACGAGCAGTACTTC. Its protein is CASSIVGGFSYEQYF.